What follows are 10 T cell receptor beta chains derived from one specimen sequenced in a study of T cell changes during pregnancy in multiple sclerosis. Sequencing used immunoSEQ multiplex PCR; TCRdb keeps in-frame clones, though not all of them. The table has around 110,000 clones, approximately 90% seen once. The material was peripheral blood, obtained in the third trimester of pregnancy. These receptors all stem from a female donor with multiple sclerosis, enrolled in a pregnancy study.

V gene TRBV30 combines with J gene TRBJ1-3; no clear D gene. Trimming pared 1 base from V and 0 bases from J, leaving 7 bases between. This CDR3 contains 14 residues. Germline-derived CDR1 and CDR2 are GTSNPN and SVGIG (reference sequence). The CDR3 DNA reads TGTGCCTGGAGTGGAGGGATCTCTGGAAACACCATATATTTT. Translating gives CAWSGGISGNTIYF. The full variable domain, with the rest looked up from reference TRBV30 and TRBJ1-3, is SQTIHQWPATLVQPVGSPLSLECTVEGTSNPNLYWYRQAAGRGLQLLFYSVGIGQISSEVPQNLSASRPQDRQFILSSKKLLLSDSGFYLCAWSGGISGNTIYFGEGSWLTVV.

The chain couples TRBV5-1 to TRBJ1-2; perhaps TRBD1 as D (6 bases). The germline V gene encodes CDR1 SGHRS and CDR2 YFSETQ. The CDR3 covers 12 residues. V was clipped by 3 bases and J by 4 bases, with 7 bases between them. This CDR3 reads CASSSGVYGYTF. CDR3 bases: TGCGCCAGCAGCTCAGGGGTCTATGGCTACACCTTC.

V usage is TRBV5-1 and J usage is TRBJ1-1; D gene unclear. Trimming left V 0 bases short and J 8 bases short, with 11 bases between. The CDR3 has 13 residues. The V gene's germline CDR1 is SGHRS and CDR2 YFSETQ. CDR3 residues: CASSLGGPGEAFF. The CDR3 DNA follows: TGCGCCAGCAGCTTGGGTGGGCCGGGAGAAGCTTTCTTT.

The chain is built from TRBV6-1 and TRBJ2-3, with TRBD1 as a possible D gene (6 bases). V was shortened by 2 bases and J by 5 bases, with 17 bases between the two germline ends. Germline-derived CDR1 and CDR2 are MNHNS and SASEGT. This CDR3 has 16 amino acids. CDR3 nucleotide sequence: TGTGCCAGCAGTGAATCCCCGGTTGGGGGCGTAGATACGCAGTATTTT. Encoded protein: CASSESPVGGVDTQYF.

The chain has TRBV10-1 and TRBJ2-3; a weak D match, TRBD2 (6 bases). V was trimmed by 7 bases and J by 2 bases, leaving 22 bases between them. The germline V gene encodes CDR1 WNHNN and CDR2 SYGVQD (reference sequence). This CDR3 is 17 amino acids long. In DNA, the CDR3 is TGCGCCAGCACCGGACCGGGAGAGGGTAGTCACACAGATACGCAGTATTTT. Amino acid sequence: CASTGPGEGSHTDTQYF.

This chain links TRBV4-1 with TRBJ2-3; perhaps TRBD2 as D (5 bases). Per the germline V gene, CDR1 is MGHRA and CDR2 is YSYEKL. CDR3 length: 14 amino acids. Trimming removed 1 base at V and 4 bases at J, with 9 bases between. The CDR3 DNA sequence: TGCGCCAGCAGCCAAGGCCGACTATCAGATACGCAGTATTTT. This gives the protein CASSQGRLSDTQYF.

This chain joins TRBV7-9 and TRBJ2-2; D is unresolved. The CDR3 has 15 residues. Germline V gives CDR1 SEHNR, CDR2 FQNEAQ (reference sequence). V was cut by 0 bases and J by 0 bases, with 5 bases left in between. As DNA, the CDR3 is TGTGCCAGCAGCTTAGCGCGCGCGAACACCGGGGAGCTGTTTTTT. It translates to CASSLARANTGELFF. Variable domain in full (rest from reference TRBV7-9 and TRBJ2-2): DTGVSQNPRHKITKRGQNVTFRCDPISEHNRLYWYRQTLGQGPEFLTYFQNEAQLEKSRLLSDRFSAERPKGSFSTLEIQRTEQGDSAMYLCASSLARANTGELFFGEGSRLTVL.

CDR3 amino acids: CASSLGRQYTGELFF. The CDR3 coding sequence is TGTGCCAGCAGCTTGGGCCGACAGTACACCGGGGAGCTGTTTTTT. The chain employs TRBV5-4 and TRBJ2-2, with a weak D call TRBD1 (5 bases). V was trimmed by 0 bases and J by 3 bases, leaving 9 bases between them. The CDR3 contains 15 residues. In germline, CDR1 is SGHNT, CDR2 YYREEE (reference sequence).

The V and J genes are TRBV5-1 and TRBJ2-3; D is perhaps TRBD1 (6 bases). Trimming cost V 4 bases and J 3 bases, with 15 bases left between them. From germline, CDR1 is SGHRS and CDR2 YFSETQ. This CDR3 contains 15 residues. The CDR3: CASSRLGTTTDTQYF. CDR3 bases: TGCGCCAGCAGCAGACTCGGGACAACTACAGATACGCAGTATTTT. The full variable domain, rest sourced from reference TRBV5-1 and TRBJ2-3, is KAGVTQTPRYLIKTRGQQVTLSCSPISGHRSVSWYQQTPGQGLQFLFEYFSETQRNKGNFPGRFSGRQFSNSRSEMNVSTLELGDSALYLCASSRLGTTTDTQYFGPGTRLTVL.

CDR3 in amino acids: CASSLVAGQGETQYF. In nucleotides, the CDR3 is TGTGCCAGCAGCTTAGTAGCTGGGCAGGGGGAGACCCAGTACTTC. The V gene is TRBV7-2, the J gene TRBJ2-5; D may be TRBD1 (6 bases). V was clipped by 1 base and J by 5 bases, with 14 bases between them. The germline CDR1 and CDR2 sequences are SGHTA and FQGNSA. The CDR3 spans 15 residues. Complete variable domain (other parts from reference TRBV7-2 and TRBJ2-5): GAGVSQSPSNKVTEKGKDVELRCDPISGHTALYWYRQSLGQGLEFLIYFQGNSAPDKSGLPSDRFSAERTGGSVSTLTIQRTQQEDSAVYLCASSLVAGQGETQYFGPGTRLLVL.